A selection of T cell receptor beta chains follows, all from one sample in a study of shared clonotypes between healthy human individuals. The repertoire was sequenced with immunoSEQ multiplex PCR; TCRdb's copy has only in-frame clones and lacks some. The data contain about 2.3 million clones, more than 85% of them seen just once; the ten biggest clones take up 0.39%. The sample was naive CD4+ T cells from PBMCs. The receptors here all came from a man younger than 30 in good health. Some clones in this sample may be carry-over from other donors' samples. Both conserved end residues are part of each CDR3. D genes are given only for firm matches. Size tells how often a clone was seen (once, few, many) or the class of an expanded clone, and some rows leave it out.

j_gene: TRBJ2-7
abundance: NA
d_gene: NA
v_gene: TRBV4-1
CDR3aa: CASSQEGLAGYTYEQYF
CDR3nt: TGCGCCAGCAGCCAAGAGGGCCTGGCGGGATATACCTACGAGCAGTACTTC

j_gene: TRBJ1-2
abundance: NA
d_gene: NA
v_gene: TRBV13
CDR3aa: CASSLGTWTVEYGYTF
CDR3nt: TGTGCCAGCAGCTTAGGAACCTGGACGGTGGAATATGGCTACACCTTC

j_gene: TRBJ2-2
abundance: NA
d_gene: NA
v_gene: TRBV7-9
CDR3aa: CASSLGAGTGELFF
CDR3nt: TGTGCCAGCAGCTTAGGTGCGGGAACCGGGGAGCTGTTTTTT

j_gene: TRBJ2-5
abundance: NA
d_gene: NA
v_gene: TRBV5-1
CDR3aa: CASSMTGVGKETQYF
CDR3nt: TGCGCCAGCAGCATGACTGGAGTCGGGAAAGAGACCCAGTACTTC

j_gene: TRBJ1-2
abundance: once
d_gene: NA
v_gene: TRBV6-1
CDR3aa: CASSEAPTGDYGYTF
CDR3nt: TGTGCCAGCAGTGAAGCTCCGACCGGAGACTATGGCTACACCTTC

j_gene: TRBJ1-1
abundance: NA
d_gene: NA
v_gene: TRBV19
CDR3aa: CASKWEGTEAFF
CDR3nt: TGTGCCAGTAAATGGGAGGGGACTGAAGCTTTCTTT

j_gene: TRBJ2-3
abundance: NA
d_gene: NA
v_gene: TRBV6-5
CDR3aa: CASSLSRFGTDTQYF
CDR3nt: TGTGCCAGCAGTTTGAGCCGCTTCGGCACAGATACGCAGTATTTT

j_gene: TRBJ2-3
abundance: NA
d_gene: TRBD2
v_gene: TRBV5-1
CDR3aa: CASSGGLAGEVDTQYF
CDR3nt: TGCGCCAGCAGCGGGGGACTAGCGGGAGAGGTAGATACGCAGTATTTT

j_gene: TRBJ2-5
abundance: NA
d_gene: NA
v_gene: TRBV4-2
CDR3aa: CASSQEGGVGETQYF
CDR3nt: TGTGCCAGCAGCCAAGAAGGGGGTGTCGGTGAGACCCAGTACTTC

j_gene: TRBJ1-2
abundance: NA
d_gene: TRBD1
v_gene: TRBV5-4
CDR3aa: CASSPGVGTGYGYTF
CDR3nt: TGTGCCAGCAGCCCTGGCGTGGGGACAGGTTATGGCTACACCTTC

j_gene: TRBJ2-5
abundance: NA
d_gene: TRBD1
v_gene: TRBV5-1
CDR3aa: CASSRWGQEQETQYF
CDR3nt: TGCGCCAGCAGTCGTTGGGGACAGGAACAAGAGACCCAGTACTTC

j_gene: TRBJ2-1
abundance: NA
d_gene: TRBD2
v_gene: TRBV4-1
CDR3aa: CASSQVGTSGSWVGSYNEQFF
CDR3nt: TGCGCCAGCAGCCAAGTTGGGACTAGCGGGAGTTGGGTTGGGTCCTACAATGAGCAGTTCTTC

j_gene: TRBJ1-5
abundance: NA
d_gene: NA
v_gene: TRBV6-1
CDR3aa: CASKGGNQPQHF
CDR3nt: TGTGCCAGCAAGGGAGGCAATCAGCCCCAGCATTTT

j_gene: TRBJ2-7
abundance: NA
d_gene: NA
v_gene: TRBV4-2
CDR3aa: CASSQESRVGYEQYF
CDR3nt: TGTGCCAGCAGCCAAGAATCAAGGGTGGGCTACGAGCAGTACTTC

j_gene: TRBJ2-7
abundance: NA
d_gene: TRBD1
v_gene: TRBV15
CDR3aa: CATSRGGTGTYEQYF
CDR3nt: TGTGCCACCAGCAGAGGAGGGACAGGTACCTACGAGCAGTACTTC

j_gene: TRBJ2-2
abundance: NA
d_gene: TRBD1
v_gene: TRBV28
CDR3aa: CASTTGVTGELFF
CDR3nt: TGTGCCAGCACAACAGGGGTTACCGGGGAGCTGTTTTTT

j_gene: TRBJ1-4
abundance: once
d_gene: TRBD1
v_gene: TRBV6-5
CDR3aa: CASSYRQGHGEKLFF
CDR3nt: TGTGCCAGCAGTTACAGACAGGGTCACGGTGAAAAACTGTTTTTT

j_gene: TRBJ1-2
abundance: NA
d_gene: TRBD1
v_gene: TRBV5-1
CDR3aa: CASSGDRSLYGYTF
CDR3nt: TGCGCCAGCAGTGGGGACAGGAGCCTCTATGGCTACACCTTC

j_gene: TRBJ2-7
abundance: NA
d_gene: NA
v_gene: TRBV29-1
CDR3aa: CSAYLAYEQYF
CDR3nt: TGCAGCGCCTACCTCGCATACGAGCAGTACTTC

j_gene: TRBJ2-4
abundance: NA
d_gene: NA
v_gene: TRBV18
CDR3aa: CASSPLQGWAKNIQYF
CDR3nt: TGTGCCAGCTCACCACTTCAGGGTTGGGCCAAAAACATTCAGTACTTC

j_gene: TRBJ2-7
abundance: NA
d_gene: NA
v_gene: TRBV6-5
CDR3aa: CASSQGSYEQYF
CDR3nt: TGTGCCAGCAGTCAGGGTTCCTACGAGCAGTACTTC

j_gene: TRBJ2-1
abundance: NA
d_gene: NA
v_gene: TRBV5-5
CDR3aa: CASSVTRPRGLEQFF
CDR3nt: TGTGCCAGCAGCGTCACCCGCCCCCGGGGGTTGGAGCAGTTCTTC

j_gene: TRBJ2-7
abundance: NA
d_gene: NA
v_gene: TRBV5-4
CDR3aa: CASSTDSPRSDEQYF
CDR3nt: TGTGCCAGCAGCACGGATAGTCCTCGGTCTGACGAGCAGTACTTC

j_gene: TRBJ2-2
abundance: NA
d_gene: TRBD1
v_gene: TRBV5-4
CDR3aa: CASSGQWNTGELFF
CDR3nt: TGTGCCAGCTCGGGACAGTGGAACACCGGGGAGCTGTTTTTT

j_gene: TRBJ2-3
abundance: NA
d_gene: NA
v_gene: TRBV29-1
CDR3aa: CSVADRRGLDTQYF
CDR3nt: TGCAGCGTAGCGGACAGGAGGGGATTAGATACGCAGTATTTT

j_gene: TRBJ1-2
abundance: NA
d_gene: NA
v_gene: TRBV21-1
CDR3aa: CASRICRGEDGGYTF
CDR3nt: TGTGCCAGCAGGATATGTCGGGGGGAAGACGGCGGCTACACCTTC

j_gene: TRBJ2-5
abundance: once
d_gene: TRBD2
v_gene: TRBV27
CDR3aa: CASSGLAGGMETQYF
CDR3nt: TGTGCCAGCAGTGGACTAGCGGGAGGAATGGAGACCCAGTACTTC